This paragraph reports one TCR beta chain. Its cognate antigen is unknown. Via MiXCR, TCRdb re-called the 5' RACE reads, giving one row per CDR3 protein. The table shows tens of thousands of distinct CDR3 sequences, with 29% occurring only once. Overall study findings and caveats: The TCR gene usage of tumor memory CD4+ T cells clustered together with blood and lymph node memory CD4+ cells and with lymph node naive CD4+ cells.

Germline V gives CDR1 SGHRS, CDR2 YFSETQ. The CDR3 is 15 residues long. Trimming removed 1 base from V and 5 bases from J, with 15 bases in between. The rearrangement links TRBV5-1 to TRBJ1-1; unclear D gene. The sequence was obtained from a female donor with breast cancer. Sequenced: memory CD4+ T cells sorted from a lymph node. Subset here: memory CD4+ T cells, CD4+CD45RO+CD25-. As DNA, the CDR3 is TGCGCCAGCAGCTTGTCCCCGACGGTTGGAACTGAAGCTTTCTTT. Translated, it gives CASSLSPTVGTEAFF.